This TCR beta chain originates from a study of T cells in Graves' hyperthyroidism and ophthalmopathy. This clonotype was counted many times. In germline, CDR1 is SGHTA, CDR2 FQGNSA. With 6 bases removed from V and 7 bases from J, the gap between germline ends came to 15 bases. The CDR3 is made up of 13 amino acids. Using RNA transcripts as the source, TCR beta CDR3 regions were amplified. The TCR CDR3 first-round RT-PCR relied on the HTBI primer set. MiXCR, applied by TCRdb to the multiplex PCR reads, yields one record per CDR3 protein. The data contain hundreds of thousands of distinct CDR3 sequences, over 12% of them seen just once; the ten biggest clones take up about 3.9%.

This clonotype originated in a woman aged 40 to 49 with Graves' ophthalmopathy. What was sequenced was blood. The rearrangement links TRBV7-2 to TRBJ1-2; D unresolved. Here the CDR3 DNA reads TGTGCCAGCAGACTAGATGGGTCCCCTGGCTACACCTTC. Translation gives CASRLDGSPGYTF. The variable domain in full, completed from reference TRBV7-2 and TRBJ1-2, reads GAGVSQSPSNKVTEKGKDVELRCDPISGHTALYWYRQSLGQGLEFLIYFQGNSAPDKSGLPSDRFSAERTGGSVSTLTIQRTQQEDSAVYLCASRLDGSPGYTFGSGTRLTVV.